The entry below describes one TCR beta chain. In this sample, this clonotype turned up once. Its antigen is still unknown. No qualities accompany the bases; no much larger clone lies one base away. One read yields weak evidence. Taken with the paper, the label for treatment or condition translates to: in vitro stimulation with specific CMV peptide epitopes to enrich CMV-specific T cells. This sample was taken from a study of T cell repertoires in cytomegalovirus infection (dated by TCRdb to the late 2010s). Some background on the complete study: Peptide stimulations targeted recently identified HLA-C-restricted CMV epitopes, whose presentation resists viral immunomodulation, together with well-studied HLA-B-restricted epitopes. The HLA type of each donor mattered for the analysis, because public TCR beta signatures pointed to carriage of CMV infection along with the matching HLA type.

Instrument used: Illumina HiSeq 1500. The raw public reads went through TCRdb reprocessing: fastp at Q25, MiXCR clone calling, in-frame beta chains kept. Records with the same CDR3 protein are collapsed into one entry carrying the most frequent genes and DNA. A total of fewer than 950,000 distinct CDR3 sequences appear in this sample, about 33% of them only once. 9.5% to 15% of the sample belongs to the ten largest clones. Findings and caveats that apply to the study as a whole: In the ex vivo response, HLA-C-restricted CMV-specific TCR beta clonotypes were dominant, and in two of eight donors the single most frequent clonotype came from this HLA-C-restricted group. Carriers of CMV infection plus the relevant HLA type were discriminated by the cumulative frequency of public TCR beta family members in the study cohort and in an independent approximately 340-donor cohort.

The source material was cultured CD8+ T cells from PBMCs, sampled from culture after CMV antigen stimulation. The sequence was obtained from a human donor in good health (CMV status not recorded). Some clones in this sample may be carry-over from other donors' samples.

CDR3 sequence: CASSLTSGRYNEQFF. The DNA reads TGTGCCAGCAGTTTGACTAGCGGGCGTTACAATGAGCAGTTCTTC. The chain couples TRBV27 to TRBJ2-1; TRBD2 agrees with 10 junctional bases. V is pruned by 3 bases and J by 4 bases, leaving 3 bases of the junction without a gene match. The germline V gene (reference sequence) supplies CDR1 MNHEY and CDR2 SMNVEV. The CDR3, from cysteine to phenylalanine, totals 15 residues. Of the read, only the CDR3 DNA is kept; its 45 bases are in frame from base 1.